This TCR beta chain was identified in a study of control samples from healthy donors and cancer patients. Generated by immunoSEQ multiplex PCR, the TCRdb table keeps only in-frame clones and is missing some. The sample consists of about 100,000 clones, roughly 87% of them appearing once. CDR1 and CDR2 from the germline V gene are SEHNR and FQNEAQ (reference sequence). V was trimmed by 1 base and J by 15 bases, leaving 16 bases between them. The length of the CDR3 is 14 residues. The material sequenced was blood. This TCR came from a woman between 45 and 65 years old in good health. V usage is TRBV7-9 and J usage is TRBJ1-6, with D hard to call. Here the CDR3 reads CASSLGTSGSLLHF. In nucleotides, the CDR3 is TGTGCCAGCAGCTTAGGGACCAGTGGCTCCCTCCTCCACTTT.